These T cell receptor beta chains were read from a single sample in a study of blood T cell repertoires in COVID-19. Repertoires were generated with immunoSEQ multiplex PCR, while TCRdb's copy carries only in-frame clones and drops some. The sample has about 76,000 clones; around nine tenths are singletons. Sequencing was performed on peripheral blood. These receptors were obtained from a human donor in a cohort sampled during active COVID-19. The CDR3 runs from the conserved cysteine through the conserved F or W. A D gene is named only where the DNA matches it firmly.

CDR3: CASSFSRQAEAFF
D: -
J: TRBJ1-1
V: TRBV5-1

CDR3: CASKLNTGELFF
D: -
J: TRBJ2-2
V: TRBV2

CDR3: CASSIGAASGELFF
D: -
J: TRBJ2-2
V: TRBV19

CDR3: CASSYWDTLAKNIQYF
D: -
J: TRBJ2-4
V: TRBV7-9

CDR3: CASSTGTSGLQSYEQYF
D: TRBD2
J: TRBJ2-7
V: TRBV5-1

CDR3: CASSLRRDRDTEAFF
D: -
J: TRBJ1-1
V: TRBV7-9

CDR3: CASSSRQGSNEQYF
D: TRBD1
J: TRBJ2-7
V: TRBV11-2

CDR3: CASSQGAGPGQEQYF
D: -
J: TRBJ2-7
V: TRBV4-1

CDR3: CASSPLPTGAGTEAFF
D: TRBD1
J: TRBJ1-1
V: TRBV19

CDR3: CASLHSEYNEQFF
D: -
J: TRBJ2-1
V: TRBV18

CDR3: CASSLWTGSGYTF
D: TRBD1
J: TRBJ1-2
V: TRBV28

CDR3: CASSPGQGGNQPQHF
D: -
J: TRBJ1-5
V: TRBV5-8

CDR3: CASSRAGRNYGYTF
D: -
J: TRBJ1-2
V: TRBV28

CDR3: CASSLSRYASSYNSPLHF
D: -
J: TRBJ1-6
V: TRBV11-2

CDR3: CASSRRTENTEAFF
D: -
J: TRBJ1-1
V: TRBV7-2

CDR3: CASSIGGTSGIHQFF
D: TRBD2
J: TRBJ2-1
V: TRBV19

CDR3: CASHTGSSGANVLTF
D: -
J: TRBJ2-6
V: TRBV7-8

CDR3: CASSRSQEETQYF
D: -
J: TRBJ2-5
V: TRBV28

CDR3: CASSVTSGGAVAEQFF
D: TRBD2
J: TRBJ2-1
V: TRBV9

CDR3: CASSLGQVMNTEAFF
D: -
J: TRBJ1-1
V: TRBV5-1

CDR3: CASSTSGTGKFF
D: TRBD1
J: TRBJ2-1
V: TRBV25-1

CDR3: CASSPDRLSEKLFF
D: -
J: TRBJ1-4
V: TRBV7-2

CDR3: CASRRTSNEQFF
D: TRBD2
J: TRBJ2-1
V: TRBV12-3/TRBV12-4

CDR3: CASSPGGGGAIRTQYF
D: -
J: TRBJ2-5
V: TRBV7-9

CDR3: CSASQGTAKDTQYF
D: TRBD1
J: TRBJ2-3
V: TRBV20-1

CDR3: CASSEDTPSTDTQYF
D: -
J: TRBJ2-3
V: TRBV2